Reported below is one T cell receptor beta chain. Its antigen is currently unknown. TCRdb reprocessed the RT-PCR reads with MiXCR, giving one entry per CDR3 protein. The sample holds 550,000 to 650,000 distinct CDR3 sequences, about an eighth seen once. V lost 3 bases and J 3 bases, leaving 15 bases between the germline ends. This CDR3 comprises 15 residues. This sample is part of a study of response to subunit inactivated influenza vaccine. The study, taken as a whole, reports: The authors put forward the suggestion that each seasonal influenza vaccination may bring in only a limited number of new T cells.

The input for sequencing was PBMCs from blood, taken on the day of vaccination. The clonotype comes from a man aged 50 to 59 who received an inactivated influenza vaccine. This chain joins TRBV12-3 or TRBV12-4 and TRBJ2-7, with D possibly matching TRBD2 (7 bases). The DNA of the CDR3 is TGTGCCAGCAGTTTGGGGGGGGCGGGCTTCTACGAGCAGTACTTC. Translating gives CASSLGGAGFYEQYF.